This T cell receptor (beta chain) was identified during a study of vaccination effects on CD4 cells after COVID-19. Sequencing in the ViraFEST assay came after antigen-specific CD4+ T cells had been expanded with viral peptide pools, which were used to stimulate PBMC. When about ten days of culture had elapsed, CD4+ T cells were isolated. The count of this clone is one. What it recognizes is unknown. The V gene's germline CDR1 is SGHKS and CDR2 YYEKEE (reference sequence). The CDR3 totals 16 residues. The trim removed 4 bases at V and 2 bases at J, leaving 4 bases unmatched. Generated by immunoSEQ multiplex PCR, the TCRdb table keeps only in-frame clones and is missing some. This sample has tens of thousands of clones, with approximately 73% found just once.

The genes are TRBV5-5 and TRBJ2-3; 13 positions agree with TRBD2. The specimen comprised CD4+ T cells from PBMCs cultured with HCoV-229E spike peptides, sampled before COVID-19 vaccination. This TCR derives from a human donor who received a COVID-19 vaccine. CDR3 DNA sequence: TGTGCCAGCAGCGCTGGGACTAGCGGGATCACAGATACGCAGTATTTT. Its protein is CASSAGTSGITDTQYF. The full variable domain, in which reference TRBV5-5 and TRBJ2-3 provide the parts outside the CDR3, is DAGVTQSPTHLIKTRGQQVTLRCSPISGHKSVSWYQQVLGQGPQFIFQYYEKEERGRGNFPDRFSARQFPNYSSELNVNALLLGDSALYLCASSAGTSGITDTQYFGPGTRLTVL.